This TCR beta chain was sequenced for a study of blood T cells in healthy people across ages. Regarding the study as a whole: Researchers judged that diversity estimates from one million T cells fell short of true values.

The second PCR ran about 6 to 11 cycles with a sample-barcoded 5' primer and J-beta primers. Each CDR3 protein gets one entry after TCRdb re-called the 5' RACE reads with MiXCR. This sample has some 1.1 million distinct CDR3 sequences; roughly two fifths occur once, and the top ten carry around 14%. The V end was cut by 6 bases, the J end by 2 bases, with 10 bases between. The germline V gene has CDR1 SQVTM and CDR2 ANQGSEA. The CDR3 sequence is 12 residues long. As to this clonotype: The antigen is unknown.

The sequencing input was blood. This chain joins TRBV29-1 and TRBJ1-1; the D gene is possibly TRBD1 (6 bases). The TCR was taken from a man in his late teens or twenties in good health. DNA for the CDR3: TGCAGCGTAAGCAGGGGAAACACTGAAGCTTTCTTT. Protein sequence: CSVSRGNTEAFF. Combining the CDR3 with reference TRBV29-1 and TRBJ1-1 gives the whole variable domain SAVISQKPSRDICQRGTSLTIQCQVDSQVTMMFWYRQQPGQSLTLIATANQGSEATYESGFVIDKFPISRPNLTFSTLTVSNMSPEDSSIYLCSVSRGNTEAFFGQGTRLTVV.